This T cell receptor beta chain stems from a study of post-analysis software for immune sequencing data. Study outcomes and limitations: The study found significantly lower normalized Chao1 diversity in multiple sclerosis patients than in controls.

Unique molecular identifiers were present in the TCR beta cDNA libraries. Yield was approximately 500,000 cDNA molecules from roughly 1 to 10 million T cells. Via MiXCR, TCRdb re-called the PCR reads, giving one row per CDR3 protein. The sample holds roughly 600,000 distinct CDR3 sequences, 44% seen once. About this clonotype: What it binds is not known.

Specimen: blood. The TCR comes from a girl aged 5 to 17 with multiple sclerosis.

For the CDR3, the DNA is TGTGCCTGGAGTTACGGTACAGGGAGGCAGCCCCAGCATTTT. Residues: CAWSYGTGRQPQHF. The chain carries TRBV30 and TRBJ1-5, with D perhaps TRBD1 (6 bases). This CDR3 comprises 14 residues. Germline V gene lookup returns CDR1 GTSNPN and CDR2 SVGIG (reference sequence). Trimming cost V 2 bases and J 7 bases, with 15 bases left between them.